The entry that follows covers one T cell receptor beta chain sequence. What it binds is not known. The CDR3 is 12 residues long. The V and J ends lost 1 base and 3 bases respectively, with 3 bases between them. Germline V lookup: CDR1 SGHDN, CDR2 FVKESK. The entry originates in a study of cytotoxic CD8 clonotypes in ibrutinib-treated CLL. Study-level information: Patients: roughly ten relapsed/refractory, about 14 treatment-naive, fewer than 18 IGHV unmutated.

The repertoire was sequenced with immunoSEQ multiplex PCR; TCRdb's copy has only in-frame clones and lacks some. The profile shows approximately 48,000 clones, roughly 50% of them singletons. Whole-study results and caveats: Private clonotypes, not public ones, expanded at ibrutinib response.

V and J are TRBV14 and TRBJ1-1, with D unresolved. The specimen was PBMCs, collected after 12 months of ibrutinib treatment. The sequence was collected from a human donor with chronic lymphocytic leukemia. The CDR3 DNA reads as TGTGCCAGCAGCCAAGGAGACACTGAAGCTTTCTTT. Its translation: CASSQGDTEAFF.